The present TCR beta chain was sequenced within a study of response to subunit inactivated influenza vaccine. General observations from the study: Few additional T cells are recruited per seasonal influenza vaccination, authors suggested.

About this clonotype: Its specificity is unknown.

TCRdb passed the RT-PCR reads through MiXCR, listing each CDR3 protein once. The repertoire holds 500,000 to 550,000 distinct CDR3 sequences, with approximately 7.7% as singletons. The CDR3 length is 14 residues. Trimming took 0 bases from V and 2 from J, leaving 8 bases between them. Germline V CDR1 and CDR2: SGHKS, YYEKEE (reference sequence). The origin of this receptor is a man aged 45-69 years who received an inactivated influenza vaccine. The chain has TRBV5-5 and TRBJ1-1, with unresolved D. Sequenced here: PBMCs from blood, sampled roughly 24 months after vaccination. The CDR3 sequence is CASSLGTFNTEAFF. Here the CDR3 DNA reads TGTGCCAGCAGCTTGGGGACTTTCAACACTGAAGCTTTCTTT.